This T cell receptor (beta chain) appears in the sequencing data of a study of identical twins. The study, taken as a whole, reports: Invariant T cells like MAIT and iNKT could partly confound the zero-insertion analyses.

The CDR3 totals 14 residues. V was clipped by 5 bases and J by 5 bases; unmatched bases: 5. Germline values: CDR1 SEHNR, CDR2 FQNEAQ (reference sequence). cDNA carried unique molecular identifiers, and a universal primer site was added by template switching. TCRdb fed the 5' RACE reads into MiXCR, producing one record per CDR3 protein. This table holds 540,000 or so distinct CDR3 sequences, under 25% found once. In regard to this clonotype: Antigen specificity is unknown.

The same data also contributed to another study, on yellow fever vaccine responses in identical twins.

The V and J genes are TRBV7-9 and TRBJ2-1; 8 positions agree with TRBD2. The clonotype was recovered from a woman younger than 30 in good health. Material for sequencing was CD4+ T cells sorted from blood. The CDR3 DNA is TGTGCCAGCAGCGAGAGCGGGAGCCACAATGAGCAGTTCTTC. Protein: CASSESGSHNEQFF. The variable domain in full, completed from reference TRBV7-9 and TRBJ2-1, reads DTGVSQNPRHKITKRGQNVTFRCDPISEHNRLYWYRQTLGQGPEFLTYFQNEAQLEKSRLLSDRFSAERPKGSFSTLEIQRTEQGDSAMYLCASSESGSHNEQFFGPGTRLTVL.